This is a list of T cell receptor beta chains from one sample in a study of blood T cell repertoires in COVID-19. Repertoires were generated with immunoSEQ multiplex PCR, while TCRdb's copy carries only in-frame clones and drops some. This repertoire shows about 180,000 clones, around 88% found once; its top ten account for more than 3.5%. The sequenced sample was peripheral blood. The origin of the receptors is a woman aged 25 to 39 with acute or convalescent COVID-19. Each CDR3 is given with its conserved first and last residue.

CDR3 length,V gene,CDR3 protein
16,TRBV9,CASSLRGIESSYEQYF
14,TRBV9,CASSVDGSPRTQYF
15,TRBV5-1,CASSLGQTGRNEQFF
17,TRBV28,CASTLFRGRVRYNEQFF
13,TRBV19,CASSGDRNQPQHF
18,TRBV5-6,CASSRGLAGPPHYNEQFF
15,TRBV7-2,CASSYKASTNEKLFF
13,TRBV28,CASRRDRGREQYF
14,TRBV5-4,CASSWDRANSPLHF
13,TRBV10-3,CATRQGADSPLHF
15,TRBV7-9,CASSSGDSGYYEQYF
14,TRBV24-1,CATSSGTGFREQYF
14,TRBV7-2,CASSRGHNTGELFF
14,TRBV5-1,CATNPPGTKNIQYF
12,TRBV6-5,CATPRGTDTQYF
13,TRBV12-3/TRBV12-4,CASSLTILQPQHF
14,TRBV28,CASSSDGRAGELFF
16,TRBV5-1,CASSNRFQGAQETQYF
12,TRBV29-1,CSLGQGTDTQYF
15,TRBV3-1/TRBV3-2,CASSLLAGGPDEQFF
13,TRBV5-1,CASSFSGSTEAFF
13,TRBV11-2,CASSPRGAAEAFF
13,TRBV6-6,CASSGIGTVEAFF
12,TRBV30,CAWSSQGDGYTF